This TCR beta chain was captured by sequencing in a study of identical twins. Germline CDR1 DFQATT, CDR2 SNEGSKA (reference sequence). The CDR3 runs to 12 residues. V lost 0 bases and J 4 bases, leaving 6 bases between the germline ends. Overall study findings and caveats: Invariant MAIT and iNKT cells are populations that could partly confound zero-insertion analyses.

This clonotype showed up just a few times. Its antigen remains unidentified. Through template switching, a universal primer site was introduced, and the cDNA contained unique molecular identifiers. TCRdb fed the 5' RACE reads into MiXCR, producing one record per CDR3 protein. This sample has 450,000 or so distinct CDR3 sequences, with about 24% found just once. This sample was also put to use in a study of T cells expressing NK-cell markers. That work contributes: Dominant NKG2C+ clonotypes accounted for about 1.0-8% of CD8+ T cells in about six donors.

This TCR was sampled from a woman younger than 30 in good health. Sequenced sample: CD4+ T cells sorted from blood. The rearrangement joins TRBV20-1 to TRBJ2-5; no clear D. The CDR3 region is CSARDSSETQYF. Written as DNA, the CDR3 is TGCAGTGCTAGAGATTCGTCAGAGACCCAGTACTTC.